The subject of this entry is one T cell receptor (beta chain). This clonotype occurred a few times. What this receptor recognizes is not known. Per-base quality was not reported, and no clone a single base away is much larger than it. The data belong to a study of identical twins (dated by TCRdb to about 2016). In terms of the full investigation: The study deep-sequenced TCR alpha and beta repertoires from monozygotic twins, unrelated adults of various ages and cord blood to test whether fetal clonotypes persist. To rule out contamination, replicate twin experiments were performed at different times with different library preparation protocols. What the study reported, not specific to this receptor: Recombination models systematically underestimated out-of-frame TCR alpha sharing in monozygotic twins but agreed with sharing between unrelated individuals. Compared with coincidental sharing between unrelated individuals, out-of-frame TCR alpha sequences shared between twins had an excess of sequences with low generation probability. Abundant cord blood beta clonotypes had fewer insertions, young adult naive repertoires showed a similar but weaker trend, and memory repertoires showed no such trend. A weaker excess of twin sharing was found in beta out-of-frame sequences because the signal-to-noise ratio was lowered by fewer shared sequences. Because the same donors could not be followed over many years, the conclusions depended on cross-sectional statistical analysis. Invariant T cells such as MAIT and iNKT could partly confound zero-insertion analyses, though diverse VJ usage argued against this for most clonotypes.

The library relied on 5' RACE. This sample was sequenced with an Illumina HiSeq 2000. A universal primer binding site was added through template switching, and the final cDNA carried a unique molecular identifier so that TCR cDNA molecules could be counted accurately. Specific primers in the conserved constant-segment region were used to synthesize first-strand cDNA for TCR alpha and beta chains. Each cDNA library was double barcoded, with a SMART-Mk sample barcode plus Illumina barcodes, to control for contamination. TruSeq adapter sequences along with Illumina sample barcodes were introduced in two successive PCR steps. The TCR alpha and beta cDNA libraries were sequenced on the Illumina HiSeq platform using custom primers. Under the source paper's analysis protocol: MiGEC was used to process raw reads and extract unique molecular identifiers, and MiXCR was used to find CDR3 positions. Recombination models were inferred per individual with the repgenHMM and IGoR tools using an EM algorithm. Shared clonotypes were analyzed with the tcR package in R, and sharing was normalized by the product of cloneset sizes. To study raw recombination free of thymic and clonal selection effects, out-of-frame nonproductive sequences were analyzed. The public sequencing data were trimmed at Q25 with fastp and processed into clonotypes with MiXCR by TCRdb, which kept only in-frame beta chains. A single entry per CDR3 protein holds the most common genes and DNA from its merged rows. Clone size and V and J calls follow TCRdb, not the original study. In this sample the table shows over 550,000 distinct CDR3 sequences, around 7.5% of which occur a single time. Roughly 1.6% of the sample goes to the ten largest clones.

The CDR3 sequence holds 14 residues, the cysteine and phenylalanine included. The CDR3 DNA has 42 bases and is translated from base 1. The junction carries 9 bases between V and J, which are trimmed by 0 bases and 4 bases respectively. Sequences ENHRY (CDR1) and SYGVKD (CDR2) are obtained from the germline V gene. All donors were healthy Caucasians. Three pairs of female monozygotic twins, all aged about 18 to 30 years, made up the twin cohort. Peripheral blood mononuclear cells were the source from which RNA for the TCR libraries was isolated. These same data were also listed under a study on yellow fever vaccine responses in identical twins. As the second study states: The T cell response to vaccination in identical twins was reported by the authors to appear partly convergent and partly personalized. In identical twins, the study followed T cell clones that responded to the vaccine with precision.

Material: PBMCs. This TCR derives from a woman aged 18-35 years in good health. The chain is assembled from TRBV10-3 and TRBJ2-5, with the D gene uncertain. The sequenced DNA is TGTGCCATCAGTGAGTCGTACAGCTCAGAGACCCAGTACTTC. Its protein reads: CAISESYSSETQYF.